What follows are 27 T cell receptor beta chains derived from one specimen sequenced in a study of T cell repertoires in cytomegalovirus infection. TCRdb fed the reads into MiXCR, producing one record per CDR3 protein. In the table there are roughly 100,000 distinct CDR3 sequences, more than 15% of which are singletons. Sample: PBMCs. The receptors were gathered from a human donor in good health (CMV status not recorded). Some clones in this sample may be carry-over from other donors' samples.

This clonotype was detected only a few times. V usage is TRBV5-1 and J usage is TRBJ1-4; possibly TRBD1 for D (6 bases). Germline loops: CDR1 SGHRS, CDR2 YFSETQ. V was shortened by 4 bases and J by 6 bases, with 13 bases between the two germline ends. This CDR3 spans 14 amino acids. Here the CDR3 DNA reads TGCGCCAGCAGCCCTCCCGGGACATATGAAAAACTGTTTTTT. Protein sequence: CASSPPGTYEKLFF.

A word on this clonotype: Compared with germline, one end of the junction differs, possibly owing to a read error. The chain has TRBV7-2 and TRBJ1-2, with D possibly matching TRBD1 (6 bases). CDR1 is SGHTA and CDR2 is FQGNSA in the germline V gene. This CDR3 has 17 residues. The CDR3 loop is CASSQDRWRGLNCGYTF. CDR3 nucleotides: TGTGCCAGCAGCCAAGACAGGTGGAGGGGTCTTAACTGTGGCTACACCTTC.

This clonotype showed up just a few times. The chain links TRBV18 to TRBJ1-1; D ambiguous. This CDR3 region has 16 residues. V shed 3 bases and J shed 0 bases, with 14 bases lying between them. The germline V gene has CDR1 KGHSH and CDR2 LQKENI. The CDR3 region has the DNA TGTGCCAGCTCACCTTTCCCTCGGCAGCTGAACACTGAAGCTTTCTTT. Its translation: CASSPFPRQLNTEAFF.

This clonotype was seen at least ten times. This chain connects TRBV4-3 to TRBJ1-1; D is ambiguous. This CDR3 comprises 13 residues. The germline V gene encodes CDR1 LGHNA and CDR2 YSLEER. Deletions cut 0 bases from V and 0 bases from J, with 2 bases between. CDR3 residues: CASSQDLNTEAFF. The CDR3 nucleotides are TGCGCCAGCAGCCAAGATCTGAACACTGAAGCTTTCTTT.

About this clonotype itself: The CDR3 carries no conserved terminal phenylalanine or tryptophan, so it likely arises from a read error. J is TRBJ1-6 and V is TRBV6-6; no clear D gene. V lost 2 bases, J lost 15 bases, and 29 bases lay in between. CDR3 length: 18 amino acids. Germline V gene lookup returns CDR1 MNHNY and CDR2 SVGAGI (reference sequence). The CDR3 sequence: CASSYPPSRMENNRCLHL. CDR3 nucleotides: TGTGCCAGCAGTTACCCACCCTCCCGGATGGAAAACAATCGGTGCCTCCACCTT.

Ten or more counts support this clonotype. This chain connects TRBV5-4 to TRBJ2-5, with 8 bases that match TRBD1. Trimming removed 4 bases from V and 3 bases from J; junction bases left unmatched: 5. This CDR3 comprises 14 residues. Germline-derived CDR1 and CDR2 are SGHNT and YYREEE (reference sequence). CDR3 in amino acids: CASSATGGEETQYF. In nucleotides, the CDR3 is TGTGCCAGCAGCGCCACAGGGGGAGAAGAGACCCAGTACTTC.

The chain uses TRBV27 and TRBJ1-1, with 9 bases aligning to TRBD1. The germline gives CDR1 MNHEY, CDR2 SMNVEV (reference sequence). This CDR3 is built from 16 residues. The V segment lost 0 bases and the J segment 5 bases; nucleotides outside the gene matches: 7. The CDR3 bases are TGTGCCAGCAGTTTATCGGGACAGGGCTTTGGTACTGAAGCTTTCTTT. Its protein product is CASSLSGQGFGTEAFF.

This clonotype has a handful of counts. The chain employs TRBV12-3 or TRBV12-4 and TRBJ1-4; D remains unclear. The V end was cut by 5 bases, the J end by 4 bases, with 23 bases between. The CDR3 totals 18 residues. The CDR3 DNA is TGTGCCAGCAGTATCAGGCTCCCTTTGGGGAGAGATAATGAAAAACTGTTTTTT. It is translated as CASSIRLPLGRDNEKLFF.

A remark on this clonotype: The junction shows a germline mismatch at one end, possibly a read error. V gene TRBV27 combines with J gene TRBJ2-3, with D maybe TRBD1 (6 bases). This CDR3 is built from 17 residues. Germline CDR1 MNHEY, CDR2 SMNVEV (reference sequence). As DNA, the CDR3 is TGTGCCAGCAGTCCCACCTCCGGGACACGCCGCACAAATACGCAGTATTTT. Its protein is CASSPTSGTRRTNTQYF.

This clonotype was picked up many times. Relative to the germline gene, one junction end is altered; a read error may explain this. The chain employs TRBV7-7 and TRBJ2-5; D possibly matches TRBD1 or TRBD2 (5 bases each). Germline values: CDR1 SSHAT, CDR2 FNYEAQ (reference sequence). The CDR3 covers 15 residues. The CDR3 DNA follows: TGTGCTAGCAGCCCAAGCGGACATCCGGAGGAGACCCAGTACTTC. It yields the protein CASSPSGHPEETQYF.

This clonotype came up a few times. The chain joins TRBV12-3 or TRBV12-4 to TRBJ2-3; 8 nucleotides agree with TRBD2. The CDR3 totals 15 residues. J gave up 2 bases and V 8 bases, and 9 bases lay outside the gene matches. The CDR3 loop is CASSVGGVTTDTQYF. In DNA form, the CDR3 reads TGTGCCAGCTCAGTCGGGGGGGTCACCACAGATACGCAGTATTTT.

J is TRBJ2-7 and V is TRBV20-1, with TRBD1 matching 9 bases. The V gene end was trimmed by 5 bases and the J gene end by 3 bases; junction bases not matched to a gene: 8. The CDR3 spans 14 residues. CDR1 and CDR2 from the germline V gene are DFQATT and SNEGSKA (reference sequence). CDR3 nucleotides: TGCAGTGCTGTAGTCCGGGACAGGGTCTACGAGCAGTACTTC. This gives the protein CSAVVRDRVYEQYF.

V is TRBV6-1 and J is TRBJ1-4; no clear D gene. Germline CDR1 MNHNS, CDR2 SASEGT. The CDR3 has 14 residues. The V end was cut by 1 base, the J end by 0 bases, with 3 bases between. The CDR3 spells CASSEVTTNEKLFF. The CDR3 DNA is TGTGCCAGCAGTGAAGTGACAACTAATGAAAAACTGTTTTTT.

The chain has TRBV20-1 and TRBJ2-7; a possible D gene is TRBD2 (5 bases). This CDR3 has 15 residues. From germline, CDR1 is DFQATT and CDR2 SNEGSKA (reference sequence). Trimming removed 0 bases at V and 2 bases at J, with 14 bases between. The CDR3 DNA reads TGCAGTGCTAGAGATCTACGAGGGAAAACCTACGAGCAGTACTTC. Protein: CSARDLRGKTYEQYF.

This clonotype has ten or more counts. The chain has TRBV7-9 and TRBJ2-1, with 9 bases that match TRBD1. The V segment lost 1 base and the J segment 6 bases; nucleotides outside the gene matches: 4. The CDR3 runs to 15 residues. Germline-derived CDR1 and CDR2 are SEHNR and FQNEAQ (reference sequence). The CDR3 DNA reads as TGTGCCAGCAGCTTAGACAGGGGGCGAGGCAATGAGCAGTTCTTC. Its protein product is CASSLDRGRGNEQFF.

The chain couples TRBV28 to TRBJ1-2; D not resolved. The CDR3 loop spans 14 amino acids. Trimming pared 7 bases from V and 8 bases from J, leaving 20 bases between. Germline assignment: CDR1 MDHEN and CDR2 SYDVKM. The CDR3 here is CASTPLRSGVGYTF. CDR3 in DNA: TGTGCCAGCACTCCGCTGAGGTCCGGGGTCGGCTACACCTTC.

This clonotype appeared many times. The rearrangement links TRBV5-4 to TRBJ2-2, with 8 bases identical to TRBD2. The length of the CDR3 is 16 residues. The ends lost 1 base at V and 5 bases at J; junction bases unmatched: 7. The germline gives CDR1 SGHNT, CDR2 YYREEE (reference sequence). In nucleotides, the CDR3 is TGTGCCAGCAGCTTGTCGGGGGGGCCTCGTACCGGGGAGCTGTTTTTT. Its protein product is CASSLSGGPRTGELFF.

V and J are TRBV18 and TRBJ1-5; D remains ambiguous. The CDR3 runs to 13 residues. Trimming took off 3 bases at V and 5 bases at J, with 8 bases between the two ends. The germline CDR1 and CDR2 sequences are KGHSH and LQKENI. The DNA of the CDR3 is TGTGCCAGCTCACCGACGGCGGATCAGCCCCAGCATTTT. It codes for CASSPTADQPQHF.

This clonotype was seen a few times. The chain links TRBV15 to TRBJ1-5; D call uncertain. With 0 bases removed from V and 7 bases from J, the gap between germline ends came to 4 bases. The CDR3 is made up of 12 amino acids. Germline CDR1 reads LNHNV; CDR2 reads YYDKDF (reference sequence). CDR3 residues: CATSREAQPQHF. CDR3 in DNA: TGTGCCACCAGCAGAGAGGCGCAGCCCCAGCATTTT. Combining the CDR3 with reference TRBV15 and TRBJ1-5 gives the whole variable domain DAMVIQNPRYQVTQFGKPVTLSCSQTLNHNVMYWYQQKSSQAPKLLFHYYDKDFNNEADTPDNFQSRRPNTSFCFLDIRSPGLGDTAMYLCATSREAQPQHFGDGTRLSIL.

The rearrangement joins TRBV18 to TRBJ1-2; perhaps TRBD1 as D (5 bases). Germline-derived CDR1 and CDR2 are KGHSH and LQKENI. This CDR3 comprises 13 residues. Trimming pared 3 bases from V and 8 bases from J, leaving 13 bases between. The CDR3 DNA follows: TGTGCCAGCTCACCGGGGCAGGACGAAGGCTACACCTTC. Its translation: CASSPGQDEGYTF.

This chain connects TRBV2 to TRBJ2-7; the D gene is possibly TRBD1 (5 bases). This CDR3 contains 11 residues. Trimming left V 8 bases short and J 3 bases short, with 8 bases between. Germline loops: CDR1 SNHLY, CDR2 FYNNEI. The CDR3 DNA follows: TGTGCCAGCGAACAGGACTACGAGCAGTACTTC. As protein: CASEQDYEQYF.

This clonotype occurred a few times. The gene calls are TRBV4-1 and TRBJ2-7; D is tentatively TRBD1 or TRBD2 (6 bases each). CDR1 and CDR2 from the germline V gene are MGHRA and YSYEKL. This CDR3 spans 15 amino acids. Trimming removed 0 bases from V and 4 bases from J, with 13 bases in between. CDR3 loop: CASSQDWGADYEQYF. The DNA of the CDR3 is TGCGCCAGCAGCCAAGATTGGGGGGCAGATTACGAGCAGTACTTC.

By share, this clonotype ranks as medium-sized. This chain links TRBV7-2 with TRBJ2-5, with 9 bases identical to TRBD1. Germline CDR1 reads SGHTA; CDR2 reads FQGNSA. CDR3 size: 14 residues. Germline trimming cut 5 bases from V and 5 bases from J; bases unmatched to any gene: 6. In nucleotides, the CDR3 is TGTGCCAGCAGCCAGGGACAGGGAGGGGAGACCCAGTACTTC. Protein sequence: CASSQGQGGETQYF.

This clonotype appeared many times. The chain couples TRBV7-2 to TRBJ2-5; 8 bases agree with TRBD2. Germline lookup yields CDR1 SGHTA and CDR2 FQGNSA. The CDR3 covers 14 residues. Trimming removed 3 bases from V and 5 bases from J; junction bases left unmatched: 5. The CDR3 bases are TGTGCCAGCAGCTTCGGGGGGGCCTGGGAGACCCAGTACTTC. The encoded protein is CASSFGGAWETQYF.

This clonotype was found many times. The chain is built from TRBV7-2 and TRBJ2-5; D unresolved. V was pared by 4 bases and J by 3 bases, with 6 bases between. The CDR3 totals 12 residues. CDR1 is SGHTA, CDR2 FQGNSA, per germline. CDR3 sequence: CASSSWEETQYF. The CDR3 DNA sequence: TGTGCCAGCAGCTCATGGGAAGAGACCCAGTACTTC.

The V and J genes are TRBV7-6 and TRBJ2-2; 9 bases align to TRBD2. Trimming took 2 bases from V and 5 from J; bases not matched to a gene: 15. CDR3 length equals 19 residues. Per the germline V gene, CDR1 is SGHVS and CDR2 is FNYEAQ. The CDR3 DNA follows: TGTGCCAGCAGCTTACTGAGAGCTAGCGGGGTCGTGAGGACCGGGGAGCTGTTTTTT. This codes for CASSLLRASGVVRTGELFF.

This clonotype turned up a few times. The gene calls are TRBV12-5 and TRBJ2-7, with 7 nucleotides matching TRBD1. Germline CDR1 LGHNT, CDR2 FRNRAP. The CDR3 sequence is 17 residues long. V lost 6 bases and J lost 7; bases outside the gene matches: 21. Here the CDR3 reads CASGLRLPGQPSTEQYF. CDR3 nucleotides: TGTGCTAGTGGCCTCCGCCTCCCGGGACAGCCGTCCACGGAGCAGTACTTC.